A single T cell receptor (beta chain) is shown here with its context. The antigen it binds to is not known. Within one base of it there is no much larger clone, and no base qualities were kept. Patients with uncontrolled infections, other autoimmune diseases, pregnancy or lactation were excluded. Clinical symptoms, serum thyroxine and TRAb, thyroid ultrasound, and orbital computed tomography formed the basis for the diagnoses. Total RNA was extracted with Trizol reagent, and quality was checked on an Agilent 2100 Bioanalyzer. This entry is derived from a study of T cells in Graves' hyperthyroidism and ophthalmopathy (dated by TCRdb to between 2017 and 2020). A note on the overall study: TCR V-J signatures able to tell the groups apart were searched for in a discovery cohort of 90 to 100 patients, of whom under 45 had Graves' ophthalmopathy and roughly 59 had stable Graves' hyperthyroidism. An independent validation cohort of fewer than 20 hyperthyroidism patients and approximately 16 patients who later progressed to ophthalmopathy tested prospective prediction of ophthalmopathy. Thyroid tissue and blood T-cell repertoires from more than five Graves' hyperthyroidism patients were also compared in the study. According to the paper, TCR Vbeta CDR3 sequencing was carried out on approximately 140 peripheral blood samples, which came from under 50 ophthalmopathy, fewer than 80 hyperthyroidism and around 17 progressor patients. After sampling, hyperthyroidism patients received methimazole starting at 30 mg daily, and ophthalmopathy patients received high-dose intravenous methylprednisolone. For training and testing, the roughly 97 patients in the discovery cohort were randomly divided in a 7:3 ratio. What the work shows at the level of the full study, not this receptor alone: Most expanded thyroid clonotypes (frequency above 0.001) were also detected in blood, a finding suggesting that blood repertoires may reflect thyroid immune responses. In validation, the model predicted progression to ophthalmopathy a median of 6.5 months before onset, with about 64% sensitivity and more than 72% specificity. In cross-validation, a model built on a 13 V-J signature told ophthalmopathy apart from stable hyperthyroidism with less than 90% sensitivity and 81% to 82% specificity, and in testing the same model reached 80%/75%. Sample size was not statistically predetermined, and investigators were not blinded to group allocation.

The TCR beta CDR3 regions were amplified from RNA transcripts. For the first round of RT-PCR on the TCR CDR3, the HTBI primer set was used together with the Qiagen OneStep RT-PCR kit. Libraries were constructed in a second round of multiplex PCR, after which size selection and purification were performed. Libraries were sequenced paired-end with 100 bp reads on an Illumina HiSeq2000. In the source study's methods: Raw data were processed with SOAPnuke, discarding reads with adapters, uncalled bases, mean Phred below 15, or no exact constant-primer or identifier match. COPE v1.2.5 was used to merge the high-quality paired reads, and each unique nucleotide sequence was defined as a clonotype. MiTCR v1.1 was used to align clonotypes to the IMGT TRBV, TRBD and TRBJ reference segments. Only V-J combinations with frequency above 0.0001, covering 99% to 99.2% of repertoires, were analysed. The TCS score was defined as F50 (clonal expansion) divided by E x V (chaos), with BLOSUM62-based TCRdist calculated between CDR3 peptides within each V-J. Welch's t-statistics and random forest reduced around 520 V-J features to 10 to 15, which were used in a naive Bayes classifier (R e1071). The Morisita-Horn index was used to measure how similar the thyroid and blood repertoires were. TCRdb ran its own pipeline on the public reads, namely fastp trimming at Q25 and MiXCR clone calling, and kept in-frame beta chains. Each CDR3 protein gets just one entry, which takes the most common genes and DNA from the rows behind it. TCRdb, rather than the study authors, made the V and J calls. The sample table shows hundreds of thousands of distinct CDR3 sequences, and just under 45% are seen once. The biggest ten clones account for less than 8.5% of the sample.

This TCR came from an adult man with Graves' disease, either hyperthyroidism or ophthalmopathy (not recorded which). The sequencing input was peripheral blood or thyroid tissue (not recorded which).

The CDR3 region reads CASPGGSRYGYTF. The base sequence is TGTGCCAGCCCCGGGGGCAGCCGCTATGGCTACACCTTC. Rearrangement joined TRBV25-1 to TRBJ1-2, with TRBD1 perhaps the D gene, on 6 matching bases. V is pared back by 8 bases and J by 4 bases, with 14 bases lying between the germline termini. The CDR3, cysteine through phenylalanine, is 13 amino acids long. Only the CDR3 portion is preserved as DNA: 39 bases, with reading frame beginning at the first base. CDR1 and CDR2, per the germline V gene, are MGHDK and SYGVNS.